This TCR beta chain stems from a study of shared clonotypes between healthy human individuals. Using immunoSEQ multiplex PCR, the repertoire was profiled, and TCRdb retains in-frame clones only, with some absent. The table lists more than 2,000,000 clones, around nine tenths of them singletons. The study, taken as a whole, reports: Sequencing of the sorted subsets was shown by rarefaction to be incomplete despite large depth. Sampling involved blood alone; tissue repertoires likely differ. Few donors limited the genetic and exposure-history diversity represented. Sequencing depth was expected to influence donor clonotype sharing.

The trim removed 6 bases at V and 7 bases at J, leaving 7 bases unmatched. The CDR3 spans 13 residues. Germline lookup yields CDR1 SGHAT and CDR2 FQNNGV. A note on this clone: Its target is unknown.

This chain links TRBV11-2 with TRBJ1-2; 8 positions match TRBD1. The sequence was obtained from a man younger than 30 in good health. Sequencing was done on a sample of naive CD4+ T cells sorted from blood. The subset: CD45RA+ positively selected. The CDR3 nucleotides are TGTGCCAGCAGGCCTACAGGGGGAGGTGGCTACACCTTC. It translates to CASRPTGGGGYTF.